These T cell receptor beta chains were read from a single sample in a study of OX40 agonist ivuxolimab in advanced cancers. Using immunoSEQ multiplex PCR, the repertoire was profiled, and TCRdb retains in-frame clones only, with some absent. The data show 50,000 to 65,000 clones, approximately 90% seen once. The sequenced sample was CD4+ or CD8+ T cells sorted from blood, obtained in a trial of the OX40 agonist ivuxolimab. These receptors originate from an adult with an advanced solid tumor such as melanoma, head and neck, liver or kidney cancer. CDR3s include the opening cysteine and the closing phenylalanine or tryptophan. The D gene is left open where the match is weak. Rows may omit the clone size; those that give it use once, few, many or a size class.

TRBJ2-7 TRBD1 TRBV9 few TGTGCCAGCAGCGTAGGGGGACAGGGGGGATCCTCCTACGAGCAGTACTTC CASSVGGQGGSSYEQYF
TRBJ2-7 . TRBV11-2 . TGTGCCAGCAGCTCTGGGCACGAGCAGTACTTC CASSSGHEQYF
TRBJ2-7 . TRBV23-1 . TGCGCCAGCAGTCAATGTGCATCAGAGGACAGTGGCTACGAGCAGTACTTC CASSQCASEDSGYEQYF
TRBJ1-4 . TRBV28 . TGTGCCAGCAGTTCAAATGAAAAACTGTTTTTT CASSSNEKLFF
TRBJ2-2 . TRBV10-3 . TGTGCCATCAGTGCGGACGGACCCACCGGGGAGCTGTTTTTT CAISADGPTGELFF
TRBJ2-7 . TRBV30 once TGTGCCTGGAGGGGGTTTTACGAGCAGTACTTC CAWRGFYEQYF
TRBJ2-1 . TRBV25-1 . TGTGCCAGCAGTGAAGAGACACCATACAATGAGCAGTTCTTC CASSEETPYNEQFF
TRBJ1-4 . TRBV10-2 once TGCGCCAGCAGTGATGGTTCCGGAGGGGAAAGGGAATGGGAACTGTTTTTT CASSDGSGGEREWELFF
TRBJ1-4 TRBD1 TRBV29-1 . TGCAGCGCGAACAGGGGGGTGGGTGAAAAACTGTTTTTT CSANRGVGEKLFF
TRBJ2-1 . TRBV1 . TGCACCAGCAGCCCTAGCGGGAGAATCAATGAGCAGTTCTTC CTSSPSGRINEQFF
TRBJ2-3 TRBD1 TRBV19 . TGTGCCAGTAGTTCCGGACAGGGGAGCACAGATACGCAGTATTTT CASSSGQGSTDTQYF
TRBJ1-2 TRBD1 TRBV30 . TGTGCCTGGAACGGACAGGGGTTGGATGGCTACACCTTC CAWNGQGLDGYTF
TRBJ2-7 TRBD1 TRBV27 . TGTGCCAGCAGTTTATTCTCCTCAGGGACAGGGGCCTACGAGCAGTACTTC CASSLFSSGTGAYEQYF
TRBJ2-7 TRBD2 TRBV11-2 . TGTGCCAGCAGGTTACCCGGACTAGCGGGAGTTGGAAGTTACGAGCAGTACTTC CASRLPGLAGVGSYEQYF
TRBJ2-5 . TRBV10-3 . TGTGCCATCAAGCAGGGAGAGACCCAGTACTTC CAIKQGETQYF
TRBJ2-7 . TRBV2 . TGTGCCAGCCTGCTCTCCTACGAGCAGTACTTC CASLLSYEQYF
TRBJ2-7 TRBD1 TRBV10-2 once TGCGCCAGCACCGGACAGGGAGGTGGCGAGCAGTACTTC CASTGQGGGEQYF
TRBJ2-7 . TRBV4-1 once TGCGCCAGCAGCCAAGGTCGACAGTCATCCTACGAGCAGTACTTC CASSQGRQSSYEQYF
TRBJ2-2 TRBD1 TRBV5-5 . TGTGCCAGCAGCGGGACAATCACAGGGGGAGTGGATACCGGGGAGCTGTTTTTT CASSGTITGGVDTGELFF
TRBJ1-6 . TRBV5-8 . TGTGCCAGCAGCCGGCCTTCCCGGGGGTCACCCCTCCACTTT CASSRPSRGSPLHF
TRBJ2-3 . TRBV11-1 . TGTGCCAGCAGCTTAGGGAGCGGAGGGGATACGCAGTATTTT CASSLGSGGDTQYF
TRBJ2-7 . TRBV6-1 . TGTGCCAGCAGGGACGTAGTCTCCCTCTACGAGCAGTACTTC CASRDVVSLYEQYF
TRBJ2-7 TRBD2 TRBV10-2 . TGCGCCAGCAGGGACGAGGTAGCGGGGAACTACGAGCAGTACTTC CASRDEVAGNYEQYF
TRBJ2-1 . TRBV5-4 few TGTGCCAGCAGCTACATAGGATCCCCGGCGTACAATGAGCAGTTCTTC CASSYIGSPAYNEQFF
TRBJ1-1 TRBD1 TRBV6-6 . TGTGCCAGCAGGCCGACCGGGACAGGGGGTTACACTGAAGCTTTCTTT CASRPTGTGGYTEAFF
TRBJ2-2 . TRBV27 . TGTGCCAGCAGAAGGCAGACGAACACCGGGGAGCTGTTTTTT CASRRQTNTGELFF
TRBJ2-7 TRBD2 TRBV7-9 . TGTGCCAGCAGCTTATCAGCGGGAGGGCCGGGGGAGCAGTACTTC CASSLSAGGPGEQYF
TRBJ2-7 . TRBV6-5 . TGTGCCAGCTCCCTGGCCCGGAGGCTCTCCTACGAGCAGTACTTC CASSLARRLSYEQYF
TRBJ2-7 TRBD1 TRBV10-3 few TGTGCCATCAGCCCTGGGGACAGGGGTTTGAGCGAGCAGTACTTC CAISPGDRGLSEQYF
TRBJ1-5 . TRBV19 . TGTGCCAGTAGTATAGGGATATGGCAGCCCCAGCATTTT CASSIGIWQPQHF
TRBJ2-7 . TRBV28 . TGTGCCAGCGGTAGGGGGTCCTACGAGCAGTACTTC CASGRGSYEQYF
TRBJ1-1 . TRBV6-5 . TGTGCCAGCAGTTACTCCCCTCGGTACAAGAACACTGAAGCTTTCTTT CASSYSPRYKNTEAFF
TRBJ2-5 . TRBV10-3 . TGTGCCATCAGCGAAAGGACGGGTACGAGGCAGTACTTC CAISERTGTRQYF
TRBJ1-2 . TRBV6-1 . TGTGCCAGCAGTGGGCGGAACTATGGCTACACCTTC CASSGRNYGYTF
TRBJ2-7 TRBD1 TRBV6-5 . TGTGCCAGCAGCGCTTCCGGGACAGGGATAGACGAGCAGTACTTC CASSASGTGIDEQYF
TRBJ1-2 . TRBV10-1 . TGCGCCAGCAGTGAAGGTGGTTCGGGTGGCTACACCTTC CASSEGGSGGYTF
TRBJ1-1 . TRBV18 . TGTGCCAGCTCACCAGGCAGGGGTTCCACTGAAGCTTTCTTT CASSPGRGSTEAFF
TRBJ1-5 TRBD1 TRBV7-2 . TGTGCCAGCAGCTTAGCACAGGGGGGGCAGCCCCAGCATTTT CASSLAQGGQPQHF
TRBJ2-7 . TRBV28 . TGTGCCAGCAGTTTATCTGGGCCCTACTACGAGCAGTACTTC CASSLSGPYYEQYF
TRBJ2-3 TRBD2 TRBV27 once TGTGCCAGCAGGGACGGACTAGCGGTCACAGATACGCAGTATTTT CASRDGLAVTDTQYF
TRBJ2-1 . TRBV19 once TGTGCCAGTAGTATCAACGGTTGGGCAAATACTAGCTCCTACAATGAGCAGTTCTTC CASSINGWANTSSYNEQFF
TRBJ1-1 . TRBV18 . TGTGCCAGCTCACCCCTAAATACACCTACTGCGATGAACACTGAAGCTTTCTTT CASSPLNTPTAMNTEAFF
TRBJ2-4 . TRBV2 . TGTGCCGCCACTCGAGGCAAAAACATTCAGTACTTC CAATRGKNIQYF
TRBJ2-3 . TRBV6-1 . TGTGCCAGCAGTGAAACGCTAAGCACAGATACGCAGTATTTT CASSETLSTDTQYF
TRBJ2-1 TRBD1 TRBV2 . TGTGCCAGCTGGGACAGGGAGAATGAGCAGTTCTTC CASWDRENEQFF
TRBJ1-2 . TRBV5-6 once TGTGCCAGCAGCTACCCATCTGGGGGCAACTATGGCTACACCTTC CASSYPSGGNYGYTF
TRBJ1-3 . TRBV5-8 . TGTGCCAGCAGCTTGAGAGGCCAGGTTGGAAACACCATATATTTT CASSLRGQVGNTIYF
TRBJ1-1 TRBD1 TRBV28 . TGTGCCAGCAGCTGGACAGGGGGTACTGAAGCTTTCTTT CASSWTGGTEAFF
TRBJ2-7 . TRBV28 . TGTGCCAGCAGTGTACCCCATCGCGGACCCAGGGCTTTGTACGAGCAGTACTTC CASSVPHRGPRALYEQYF
TRBJ2-7 . TRBV10-2 . TGCGCCAGCAGTGATATGGCAGACTACGAGCAGTACTTC CASSDMADYEQYF
TRBJ2-3 TRBD2 TRBV11-3 . TGTGCCAGCAGCTTAGGAGGGAGCGGGAGGGCCACAGATACGCAGTATTTT CASSLGGSGRATDTQYF
TRBJ2-2 . TRBV9 . TGTGCCAGCAGCTCCACGGTTGGGACCGGGGAGCTGTTTTTT CASSSTVGTGELFF
TRBJ1-4 . TRBV6-5 . TGTGCCAGCAGGTTTTTGTTGGAACTGTTTTTT CASRFLLELFF